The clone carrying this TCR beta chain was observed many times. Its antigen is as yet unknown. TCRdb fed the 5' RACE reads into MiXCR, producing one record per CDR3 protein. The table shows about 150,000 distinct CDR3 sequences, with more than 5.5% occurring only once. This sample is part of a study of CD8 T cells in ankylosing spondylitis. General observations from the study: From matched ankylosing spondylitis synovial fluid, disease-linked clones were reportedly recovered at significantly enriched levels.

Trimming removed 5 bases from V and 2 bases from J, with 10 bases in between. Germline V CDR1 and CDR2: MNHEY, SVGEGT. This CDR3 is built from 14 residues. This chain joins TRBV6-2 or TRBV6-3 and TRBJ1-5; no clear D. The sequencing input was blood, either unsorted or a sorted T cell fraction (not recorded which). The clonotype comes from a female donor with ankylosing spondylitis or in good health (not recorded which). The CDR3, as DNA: TGTGCCAGCAGTAACCAAGCGGGCAATCAGCCCCAGCATTTT. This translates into CASSNQAGNQPQHF.